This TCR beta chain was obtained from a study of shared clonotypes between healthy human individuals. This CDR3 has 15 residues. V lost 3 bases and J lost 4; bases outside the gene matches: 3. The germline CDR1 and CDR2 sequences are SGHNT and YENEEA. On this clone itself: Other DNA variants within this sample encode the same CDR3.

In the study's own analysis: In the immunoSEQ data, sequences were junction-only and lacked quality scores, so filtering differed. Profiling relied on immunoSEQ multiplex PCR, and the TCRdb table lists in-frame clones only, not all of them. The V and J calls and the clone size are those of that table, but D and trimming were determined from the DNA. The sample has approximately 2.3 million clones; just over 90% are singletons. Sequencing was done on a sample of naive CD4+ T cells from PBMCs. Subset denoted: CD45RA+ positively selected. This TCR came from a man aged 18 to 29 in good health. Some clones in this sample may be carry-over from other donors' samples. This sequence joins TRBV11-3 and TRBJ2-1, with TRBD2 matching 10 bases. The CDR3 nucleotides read TGTGCCAGCAGCTTGGGGACTAGCGAGTACAATGAGCAGTTCTTC. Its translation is CASSLGTSEYNEQFF.